The following is a T cell receptor (beta chain) sequence with its context. Primers used in a second PCR of roughly 6 to 12 cycles were a sample-barcoded 5' primer and a J-beta primer mix. TCRdb re-called the 5' RACE reads with MiXCR, one entry per CDR3 protein. The sample shows about 640,000 distinct CDR3 sequences, roughly 50% of them seen only once. The record originates from a study of blood T cells in healthy people across ages. This clonotype was sampled from a man aged 60 to 69 in good health. The specimen sequenced was blood.

In nucleotides, the CDR3 is TGCAGCGGGGCTTCGGGCGGGGAGCTGTTTTTT. Translated, it gives CSGASGGELFF. The gene calls are TRBV29-1 and TRBJ2-2; D uncertain. The germline V gene encodes CDR1 SQVTM and CDR2 ANQGSEA. Trimming left V 7 bases short and J 7 bases short, with 10 bases between. This CDR3 spans 11 amino acids.